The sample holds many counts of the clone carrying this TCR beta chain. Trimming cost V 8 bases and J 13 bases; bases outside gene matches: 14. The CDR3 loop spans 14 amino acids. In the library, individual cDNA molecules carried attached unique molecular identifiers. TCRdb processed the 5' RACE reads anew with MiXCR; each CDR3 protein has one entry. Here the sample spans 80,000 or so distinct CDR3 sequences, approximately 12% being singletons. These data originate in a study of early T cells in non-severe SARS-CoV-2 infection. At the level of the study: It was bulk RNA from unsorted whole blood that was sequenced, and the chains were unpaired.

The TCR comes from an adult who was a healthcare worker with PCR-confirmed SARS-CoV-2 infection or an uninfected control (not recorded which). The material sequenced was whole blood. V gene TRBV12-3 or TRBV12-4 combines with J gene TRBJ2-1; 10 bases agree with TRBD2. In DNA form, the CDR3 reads TGTGCCAGCCACCCAAAGGGGCTAGCGGGAGATCAGTTCTTC. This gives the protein CASHPKGLAGDQFF.